This TCR beta chain was profiled in a study of naive and memory T cell subsets. Study results and caveats: Both skin biopsy types reportedly yielded TCRs, tuberculin sites far more.

The treatment is: skin biopsy from PPD injection site in Mantoux-positive individual. Cells were not sorted; total RNA input targeted about 1 to 1000 ng. Trimming removed 4 bases from V and 0 bases from J; junction bases left unmatched: 6. The CDR3 runs to 18 residues. Germline V gives CDR1 SGDLS, CDR2 YYNGEE. Alpha and beta constant region primers primed reverse transcription for blood and skin samples. Each CDR3 protein gets one entry after TCRdb re-called the UMI-ligation and nested PCR reads with MiXCR. The sample holds some 20,000 distinct CDR3 sequences; approximately 9.7% are singletons and the top ten take approximately 6.2%. Details on this clonotype: Antigen specificity is unknown.

The sequences come from skin, collected from a tuberculin skin test site. The chain combines TRBV9 with TRBJ2-6; 11 bases fit TRBD1. The TCR originated in an adult in good health. The CDR3 is CASSSGQGARSGANVLTF. The CDR3 nucleotides read TGTGCCAGCAGCTCCGGACAGGGGGCGCGCTCTGGGGCCAACGTCCTGACTTTC.